Sequencing of this TCR beta chain was carried out in a study of T-cell reconstitution after alpha-beta-depleted transplantation in children (dated by TCRdb to 2016 to 2017). About the investigation overall: The study quantitatively tracked T-cell immune reconstitution after TCRalphabeta/CD19-depleted allogeneic hematopoietic cell transplantation in children using TCR repertoire profiling.

The germline V gene supplies CDR1 KGHSH and CDR2 LQKENI. Unmatched junction bases come to 10, with V trimmed by 3 bases and J by 2 bases. Inclusive of the bounding cysteine and phenylalanine, the CDR3 is 17 residues long. The only DNA kept is the CDR3, 51 bases in frame from the first base. Worth noting for this clonotype: Its antigen is not yet known. No base quality values were provided; no much bigger clone lies one nucleotide off.

Library creation used PCR. The run used an Illumina HiSeq 2500. TCR libraries were prepared with molecular barcoding, using unique molecular identifiers to normalize TCRbeta repertoire quantification. The public reads were reanalyzed by TCRdb: fastp trimming at Q25, MiXCR alignment, in-frame beta chains only. Identical CDR3 protein sequences are pooled into one entry, listed with their most common genes and DNA. The sample table records nearly 550,000 distinct CDR3 sequences; about a sixth of these occur just once. 2.5% to 3.5% of the sample rests with the top ten. Sequencing used PBMCs from the stem cell graft donor, obtained from the stem cell graft. Recombination connected TRBV18 to TRBJ2-3; 8 nucleotides in the junction match TRBD1. The receptor comes from a human donor who donated a stem cell graft to a child with acute lymphoblastic leukemia. The CDR3 protein sequence reads: CASSPSVGTGDTDTQYF. The sequenced DNA is TGTGCCAGCTCACCGTCGGTGGGGACAGGAGACACAGATACGCAGTATTTT.